This T cell receptor beta chain was profiled in a study of shared clonotypes between healthy human individuals (TCRdb year 2020). A note on the overall study: Three men and a couple of women, aged 18 to 49 years, made up the cohort. For each donor, CD4 naive and CD4 memory were each run on three plates, CD8 naive on two plates, and CD8 memory on one plate. To increase sequencing depth and limit assay-specific biases, different laboratories used diverse techniques to prepare libraries and sequence TCR repertoires. The study deeply sequenced blood TCR repertoires of five healthy adults to estimate repertoire size and the extent of clonotype sharing between individuals. Per donor, leukapheresis produced somewhere between about 0.94 and 10 billion PBMCs. The research as a whole found: Because the study included a small number of donors, the genetic and exposure-history diversity represented was limited. Even with the large sequencing depth, rarefaction of the sorted-subset datasets indicated that sequencing was incomplete. Higher generation probabilities were observed for clonotypes shared by all four sorted-subset donors than for non-shared clonotypes. Naive subsets generally had larger estimated clonotype richness than memory subsets. Sampling was limited to blood, and TCR repertoires in tissue likely differ from TCR repertoires in blood. Sharing across a handful of donors was observed for about 5% of naive CD4, 3% to 4% of naive CD8, roughly 2.3% of memory CD4, and roughly 0.43% of memory CD8 clonotypes. Based on pairwise subsampling, the degree of clonotype sharing among donors was expected to be affected by sequencing depth.

CD8 naive samples consisted of CD45RO-negative cells that were positively selected for CCR7, yielding a CD45RA+CCR7+ population without TemRA cells. Donors were healthy HIV-negative adults with no recently reported acute infections or vaccinations. Every donor was a Caucasian adult residing in Nashville, Tennessee, USA. Blood was collected by leukapheresis, and PBMCs were isolated by Ficoll-Histopaque density gradient centrifugation and then cryopreserved in liquid nitrogen vapor phase. Purity and quantity of every magnetically sorted T cell population were checked by analytical flow cytometry. Each sorted fraction had its genomic DNA isolated and then quantified by UV absorbance on a Nanodrop 2000c. The junction carries 11 bases between V and J, which are trimmed by 2 bases and 6 bases respectively. From cysteine to phenylalanine, the CDR3 is 14 amino acids long. Kept here is only the CDR3 DNA, which spans 42 bases and is read in frame from base 1. CDR1 and CDR2, per the germline V gene, are SGHRS and YFSETQ.

Note on this clone: Its antigen specificity is not known. Base qualities were left out, and no much larger clone turns up one base away.

Using the deep immunoSEQ assay, multiplex PCR amplified TCR CDR3 regions from genomic DNA. For each cell subset, the extracted genomic DNA was distributed evenly across all wells of several immunoSEQ 96-well plates, and each plate served as one replicate. For sorted subsets, roughly 200 ng of genomic DNA, equivalent to roughly 33,000 T cell genomes, went into each replicate PCR. Purified libraries were measured with a Qubit 3.0 fluorometer, size-checked on a Bioanalyzer 2100, and measured again with the KAPA Library Quantification kit. Each immunoSEQ 96-well plate was sequenced on its own single-read 150-cycle Illumina NextSeq 550 flow cell. From the authors' description of their analysis: Because the immunoSEQ output held only junctional sequences and lacked quality scores, the filtering could not match the filtering applied to full-length reads. To assign V/J genes and CDR3, sequences were annotated using PyIR, a Python wrapper for IgBLAST v1.9, with IMGT germline references. Any read was removed if the V/J assignment was weak (E-value above 1e-6), the CDR3 was missing, or the read contained stop codons, out-of-frame junctions, or ambiguous translated residues. V3J clonotypes were defined by identical inferred V gene, J gene, and CDR3 amino acid sequence. Percentage overlap between repertoires was computed as shared unique clonotypes divided by the size of the smaller repertoire. Richness of each repertoire was evaluated using RTK rarefaction, the Chao1 estimator, and Recon v2.1 estimates of unobserved clonotypes. Generation probabilities were computed with OLGA for all TCRbeta clonotypes obtained by the gDNA method from a handful of donors. The immuneACCESS repertoire file appears here via TCRdb, limited to in-frame rearrangements. These files lack a portion of the clones; in checked studies, under half of the deficit traces to unresolved V genes, and the cause of the others is not known. V and J calls and clone size come straight from that table; D and trimming were deduced from the DNA. The sample table records about 2 million clones; about 94% of these occur just once. About 1.1% of the sample belongs to the ten largest clones.

The V gene is TRBV5-1 and the J gene is TRBJ1-4, with a tentative D gene TRBD1 over 5 matching bases. The sample comprised naive CD8+ T cells sorted from blood. The cell subset or site label here, explained by the study, means: CD45RA+CCR7+. The clonotype was recovered from a man aged 18 to 29 in good health. The DNA is TGCGCCAGCAGCTTACAGGCCGGGGATGAAAAACTGTTTTTT. Translated, it reads CASSLQAGDEKLFF.